This TCR beta chain originates from a study of OX40 agonist ivuxolimab in advanced cancers. People who had autoimmune disease history or systemic immunosuppression were excluded. Here immunoSEQ multiplex PCR was the method, and the copy in TCRdb shows in-frame clones only, minus some. In the table there are tens of thousands of clones, roughly 87% of which are singletons. The sequencing used CD4+ or CD8+ T cells sorted from blood, collected in a trial of the OX40 agonist ivuxolimab. The receptor was derived from an adult with an advanced solid tumor such as melanoma, head and neck, liver or kidney cancer.

CDR3 residues: CASSFGQGIYGYTF. CDR3 bases: TGTGCCAGCAGTTTTGGACAGGGTATCTATGGCTACACCTTC. This chain links TRBV27 with TRBJ1-2; TRBD1 agrees at 8 bases. This CDR3 region has 14 residues. Germline V CDR1 and CDR2: MNHEY, SMNVEV (reference sequence). Trimming removed 3 bases from V and 4 bases from J; junction bases left unmatched: 4.